These 30 T cell receptor beta chains were sequenced from one sample in a study of blood T cell repertoires in COVID-19. Only in-frame clones appear in the TCRdb table, and some are missing; sequencing was by immunoSEQ multiplex PCR. Found here are a few hundred thousand clones, 70% to 90% of them singletons; the top ten hold 3%. The sequencing input was peripheral blood. These receptors were taken from a woman in her twenties or thirties with active or convalescent COVID-19.

The chain links TRBV7-9 to TRBJ1-1, with D possibly being TRBD1 (5 bases). Germline assignment: CDR1 SEHNR and CDR2 FQNEAQ (reference sequence). The CDR3 runs to 13 residues. Trimming shortened V by 5 bases and J by 7 bases, and 14 bases separated the two germline ends. CDR3 amino acids: CASSPQTEYEAFF. CDR3 DNA sequence: TGTGCCAGCAGCCCCCAGACAGAATATGAAGCTTTCTTT.

This rearrangement joins TRBV6-1 to TRBJ2-6; 8 bases match TRBD1. J was trimmed by 4 bases and V by 2 bases; bases with no gene match: 10. The CDR3 runs 18 residues. Germline V gene lookup returns CDR1 MNHNS and CDR2 SASEGT. The CDR3 is CASSEIWTGSDGANVLTF. The CDR3, as DNA: TGTGCCAGCAGTGAAATTTGGACAGGGAGTGACGGGGCCAACGTCCTGACTTTC.

The chain is built from TRBV29-1 and TRBJ1-6; 10 bases line up with TRBD1. The germline V gene encodes CDR1 SQVTM and CDR2 ANQGSEA. The CDR3 length is 13 residues. V was pared by 6 bases and J by 11 bases, with 7 bases of the junction left unmatched. The CDR3 loop reads CSVQTGGRAPLHF. CDR3 DNA: TGCAGCGTACAGACAGGGGGCAGGGCACCCCTCCACTTT. The whole variable domain, filled in from reference TRBV29-1 and TRBJ1-6, reads SAVISQKPSRDICQRGTSLTIQCQVDSQVTMMFWYRQQPGQSLTLIATANQGSEATYESGFVIDKFPISRPNLTFSTLTVSNMSPEDSSIYLCSVQTGGRAPLHFGNGTRLTVT.

The rearrangement joins TRBV12-5 to TRBJ2-7; 10 nucleotides agree with TRBD2. The germline gives CDR1 LGHNT, CDR2 FRNRAP. The CDR3 runs 15 residues. The V gene end was trimmed by 2 bases and the J gene end by 2 bases; junction bases not matched to a gene: 3. The CDR3 is CASGLSSGGPYEQYF. The CDR3 region has the DNA TGTGCTAGTGGTTTGTCTAGCGGGGGACCCTACGAGCAGTACTTC. The full variable domain, rest sourced from reference TRBV12-5 and TRBJ2-7, is DARVTQTPRHKVTEMGQEVTMRCQPILGHNTVFWYRQTMMQGLELLAYFRNRAPLDDSGMPKDRFSAEMPDATLATLKIQPSEPRDSAVYFCASGLSSGGPYEQYFGPGTRLTVT.

J is TRBJ2-7 and V is TRBV2; tentatively, D is TRBD1 (5 bases). V gave up 6 bases and J gave up 3 bases, with 21 bases separating them. The CDR3 sequence is 16 residues long. Germline CDR1 reads SNHLY; CDR2 reads FYNNEI. The CDR3 is CASSGNRPDLYYEQYF. DNA for the CDR3: TGTGCCAGCAGCGGCAACAGGCCCGACCTTTACTACGAGCAGTACTTC.

The chain joins TRBV6-2 or TRBV6-3 to TRBJ1-1; 8 positions agree with TRBD1. The CDR3 runs to 15 residues. The V gene's germline CDR1 is MNHEY and CDR2 SVGEGT. Trimming at V came to 1 base and at J to 3 bases, leaving 4 bases not matched to a gene. The CDR3 reads CASSYFRGPDTEAFF. CDR3 nucleotide sequence: TGTGCCAGCAGTTACTTCAGGGGGCCGGACACTGAAGCTTTCTTT.

V and J are TRBV2 and TRBJ2-2, with D possibly being TRBD2 (6 bases). The CDR3 contains 14 residues. From germline, CDR1 is SNHLY and CDR2 FYNNEI. The V and J ends lost 4 bases and 6 bases respectively, with 12 bases between them. CDR3 in DNA: TGTGCCAGCAGTGTAGGCGGGGCCGCCGGGGAGCTGTTTTTT. It translates to CASSVGGAAGELFF.

The V gene is TRBV28, the J gene TRBJ1-5; tentative D call: TRBD1 (5 bases). Germline CDR1 and CDR2: MDHEN and SYDVKM. There are 13 residues in the CDR3. Trimming stripped 6 bases from V and 6 bases from J, with 12 bases between. Written as DNA, the CDR3 is TGTGCCAGCAGGCGGACACTACCTCAGCCCCAGCATTTT. Translated, it gives CASRRTLPQPQHF. Together with reference TRBV28 and TRBJ1-5, the CDR3 gives the full variable domain: DVKVTQSSRYLVKRTGEKVFLECVQDMDHENMFWYRQDPGLGLRLIYFSYDVKMKEKGDIPEGYSVSREKKERFSLILESASTNQTSMYLCASRRTLPQPQHFGDGTRLSIL.

This chain connects TRBV7-9 to TRBJ1-4; 10 nucleotides line up with TRBD1. The junction had 8 bases not matched to a gene; V was cut back by 5 bases and J by 5 bases. The CDR3 has 16 amino acids. Germline assignment: CDR1 SEHNR and CDR2 FQNEAQ (reference sequence). CDR3 sequence (DNA): TGTGCCAGCAGCCCTCTGAGGGGACAGGGGAATGAAAAACTGTTTTTT. It translates to CASSPLRGQGNEKLFF. Filled out from reference TRBV7-9 and TRBJ1-4, the complete variable domain reads DTGVSQNPRHKITKRGQNVTFRCDPISEHNRLYWYRQTLGQGPEFLTYFQNEAQLEKSRLLSDRFSAERPKGSFSTLEIQRTEQGDSAMYLCASSPLRGQGNEKLFFGSGTQLSVL.

This clone was seen only once. A read error may produce the germline difference seen at one junction end. The chain uses TRBV7-7 and TRBJ2-2; possibly TRBD2 for D (5 bases). Germline loops: CDR1 SSHAT, CDR2 FNYEAQ (reference sequence). The length of the CDR3 is 13 residues. The CDR3 sequence: CASSPSGTGELFF. Here the CDR3 DNA reads TGTGCTAGCAGTCCGAGCGGCACCGGGGAGCTGTTTTTT.

The V call is TRBV5-1, the J call TRBJ2-5; TRBD2 matches at 9 bases. Per germline, CDR1 SGHRS and CDR2 YFSETQ. The CDR3 contains 15 residues. V shed 4 bases, J shed 5 bases, and the junction held 9 bases outside the gene matches. The CDR3 nucleotides are TGCGCCAGCAGCCCTGACAGGGCGGGGGGGGAGACCCAGTACTTC. Translation gives CASSPDRAGGETQYF.

The CDR3 DNA reads as TGTGCCAGCAGTGAAGTAATCTATCTAAAGAACACCGGGGAGCTGTTTTTT. Translating it yields CASSEVIYLKNTGELFF. The rearrangement uses TRBV6-1 and TRBJ2-2; no firm D call. The CDR3 length is 17 residues. In germline, CDR1 is MNHNS, CDR2 SASEGT. V dropped 1 base and J dropped 1 base, with 13 bases sitting between them.

The CDR3 nucleotides read TGTGCCAGCAGCGGGGGGGAAATCTACAATGAGCAGTTCTTC. It translates to CASSGGEIYNEQFF. The chain links TRBV7-2 to TRBJ2-1; 7 positions agree with TRBD2. The germline V gene has CDR1 SGHTA and CDR2 FQGNSA. This CDR3 has 14 amino acids. Trimming cost V 5 bases and J 3 bases; bases outside gene matches: 4. The complete variable domain, with remaining parts taken from reference TRBV7-2 and TRBJ2-1, reads GAGVSQSPSNKVTEKGKDVELRCDPISGHTALYWYRQSLGQGLEFLIYFQGNSAPDKSGLPSDRFSAERTGGSVSTLTIQRTQQEDSAVYLCASSGGEIYNEQFFGPGTRLTVL.

This clone has a handful of counts. This rearrangement joins TRBV27 to TRBJ1-2; D is unclear. In germline, CDR1 is MNHEY, CDR2 SMNVEV (reference sequence). CDR3 length equals 13 residues. V was trimmed by 4 bases and J by 5 bases, leaving 11 bases between them. The CDR3 reads CASSSRAGYGYTF. In nucleotides, the CDR3 is TGTGCCAGCAGTTCCCGTGCGGGGTATGGCTACACCTTC.

The V and J genes are TRBV6-5 and TRBJ1-6; no reliable D call. This CDR3 has 14 residues. CDR1 and CDR2 from the germline V gene are MNHEY and SVGAGI. V was shortened by 2 bases and J by 6 bases, with 8 bases between the two germline ends. CDR3 bases: TGTGCCAGCAGTTACGAACACCTTAATTCACCCCTCCACTTT. Amino acids: CASSYEHLNSPLHF.

This clone was picked up a small number of times. The gene calls are TRBV9 and TRBJ2-5, with D possibly matching TRBD1 (5 bases). The germline V gene has CDR1 SGDLS and CDR2 YYNGEE. The CDR3 sequence is 17 residues long. Trimming took 0 bases from V and 1 from J, leaving 16 bases between them. CDR3 DNA: TGTGCCAGCAGCGTAGGTTTAAGGGGCCGAAGCCAAGAGACCCAGTACTTC. It codes for CASSVGLRGRSQETQYF.

This chain uses TRBV30 with TRBJ2-4; maybe TRBD2 (5 bases). The length of the CDR3 is 14 residues. Trimming removed 4 bases at V and 3 bases at J, with 13 bases between. Germline assignment: CDR1 GTSNPN and CDR2 SVGIG (reference sequence). The CDR3, as DNA: TGTGCCTGGATTCCCCGGGGAAGCAAAAACATTCAGTACTTC. Amino acids: CAWIPRGSKNIQYF.

This clone was counted once. The genes are TRBV6-2 or TRBV6-3 and TRBJ2-7; TRBD1 matches at 8 bases. The CDR3 sequence is 15 residues long. The V segment lost 4 bases and the J segment 4 bases; nucleotides outside the gene matches: 9. The germline V gene has CDR1 MNHEY and CDR2 SVGEGT. The CDR3 sequence: CASSLDRTGLYEQYF. As DNA, the CDR3 is TGTGCCAGCAGTTTGGACCGGACAGGGCTTTACGAGCAGTACTTC.

The rearrangement uses TRBV9 and TRBJ1-6; 8 positions agree with TRBD1. Germline V gives CDR1 SGDLS, CDR2 YYNGEE. V lost 3 bases to trimming and J lost 8 bases; unmatched junction nucleotides: 4. The CDR3 consists of 14 residues. The CDR3 here is CASSATGGDSPLHF. The CDR3 nucleotides read TGTGCCAGCAGCGCAACAGGGGGGGATTCACCCCTCCACTTT.

The chain couples TRBV15 to TRBJ2-5; D might be TRBD2 (6 bases). Germline V gene data show CDR1 as LNHNV and CDR2 as YYDKDF (reference sequence). The CDR3 covers 14 residues. V lost 0 bases and J 5 bases, leaving 10 bases between the germline ends. CDR3: CATSRDGGQETQYF. CDR3 sequence (DNA): TGTGCCACCAGCAGAGACGGGGGTCAGGAGACCCAGTACTTC.

The DNA of the CDR3 is TGCGCCAGCAGCCCGGGACAGGGCCAAGGGTATGGCTACACCTTC. Amino acid sequence: CASSPGQGQGYGYTF. The V and J genes are TRBV5-1 and TRBJ1-2; 9 bases are a match to TRBD1. The ends lost 4 bases at V and 5 bases at J; junction bases unmatched: 9. CDR1 and CDR2 from the germline V gene are SGHRS and YFSETQ. The CDR3 extends over 15 amino acids.

The chain is built from TRBV7-2 and TRBJ2-2; maybe TRBD2 (5 bases). V shed 5 bases and J shed 1 base, with 11 bases lying between them. This CDR3 region has 15 residues. Per germline, CDR1 SGHTA and CDR2 FQGNSA. The CDR3, as DNA: TGTGCCAGCAGCCCCCCGGGGATGAACACCGGGGAGCTGTTTTTT. Its protein is CASSPPGMNTGELFF.

The CDR3 coding sequence is TGTGCCAGCAGCTTGTACCACGGACAGGGCAATCAGCCCCAGCATTTT. This sequence encodes CASSLYHGQGNQPQHF. The chain has TRBV5-6 and TRBJ1-5; 7 nucleotides align to TRBD1. The CDR3 is made up of 16 amino acids. CDR1 and CDR2 from the germline V gene are SGHDT and YYEEEE. Trimming took 1 base from V and 2 from J; bases not matched to a gene: 6.

V and J are TRBV9 and TRBJ2-3, with D perhaps TRBD1 (5 bases). The germline V gene encodes CDR1 SGDLS and CDR2 YYNGEE. This CDR3 region has 14 residues. V shed 6 bases and J shed 3 bases, with 14 bases lying between them. Here the CDR3 reads CASTQGETTDTQYF. The CDR3 bases are TGTGCCAGCACGCAGGGTGAGACGACAGATACGCAGTATTTT.

This clone has just one count. J is TRBJ1-1 and V is TRBV2; the D gene is possibly TRBD1 (6 bases). There are 14 residues in the CDR3. Between the trimmed V and J ends, which lost 3 bases and 10 bases, there was a span of 18 bases. The germline V gene encodes CDR1 SNHLY and CDR2 FYNNEI. The DNA of the CDR3 is TGTGCCAGCAGTGAGGGGGCAGGGTTTGGAACAGCTTTCTTT. Translating it yields CASSEGAGFGTAFF.

This rearrangement joins TRBV7-2 to TRBJ2-5, with TRBD2 matching over 10 bases. Germline trimming cut 3 bases from V and 5 bases from J; bases unmatched to any gene: 6. Germline lookup yields CDR1 SGHTA and CDR2 FQGNSA. The CDR3 extends over 15 amino acids. CDR3 region: CASSFQRGGGETQYF. DNA for the CDR3: TGTGCCAGCAGCTTCCAGCGGGGGGGCGGGGAGACCCAGTACTTC.

CDR3 DNA: TGTGCCAGTAGTCAAGACAGGGGCTATGGCTACACCTTC. Encoded protein: CASSQDRGYGYTF. The chain has TRBV19 and TRBJ1-2, with 8 nucleotides matching TRBD1. Germline V lookup: CDR1 LNHDA, CDR2 SQIVND (reference sequence). The V segment lost 5 bases and the J segment 4 bases; nucleotides outside the gene matches: 3. The CDR3 covers 13 residues.

The chain links TRBV28 to TRBJ1-1, with D tentatively TRBD1 (5 bases). The V end was cut by 5 bases, the J end by 1 base, with 11 bases between. Germline values: CDR1 MDHEN, CDR2 SYDVKM. The CDR3 is 14 amino acids. The CDR3 nucleotides are TGTGCCAGCAGTCCCCTTACAGGGAACACTGAAGCTTTCTTT. Translating it yields CASSPLTGNTEAFF.

This clone was seen only a few times. The V call is TRBV6-1, the J call TRBJ1-5, with 7 bases lining up with TRBD1. CDR3 length equals 15 residues. V shed 2 bases, J shed 7 bases, and the junction held 8 bases outside the gene matches. CDR1 MNHNS and CDR2 SASEGT come from the germline V gene. In DNA, the CDR3 is TGTGCCAGCAGTGAACAGGAGGGGGCGTCGCAGCCCCAGCATTTT. Its protein is CASSEQEGASQPQHF.

The genes are TRBV18 and TRBJ2-1; possible D gene TRBD2, 5 bases. The CDR3 length is 14 residues. CDR1 is KGHSH and CDR2 is LQKENI in the germline V gene. V dropped 7 bases and J dropped 9 bases, with 19 bases sitting between them. This CDR3 reads CASWNGEARAEQFF. The DNA for the CDR3 is TGTGCCAGCTGGAACGGGGAAGCTCGCGCTGAGCAGTTCTTC.